This TCR beta chain derives from a study of T cell responses to AZD1222 COVID-19 vaccine. As to this clone: Its antigen is currently unknown.

Germline V gives CDR1 SGHKS, CDR2 YYEKEE (reference sequence). The V end was cut by 0 bases, the J end by 2 bases, with 15 bases between. The length of the CDR3 is 16 residues. Data came from immunoSEQ multiplex PCR; TCRdb stores just in-frame clones and leaves some out. The data contain about 110,000 clones, 70% to 90% of them singletons. Regarding the study as a whole: Sampling that yielded the repertoires occurred only after the peak T cell response. Spike regions recognized by vaccine-associated CD4 TCRs spanned the protein, led by 160-218 and 743-854. Within unmutated variant regions lay the reported targets of nearly half of spike-specific TCRs. Spike-specific TCR breadth and depth were elevated following two AZD1222 doses.

The specimen comprised peripheral blood, sampled 28 days after the second AZD1222 dose. This chain uses TRBV5-5 with TRBJ2-7, with D perhaps TRBD2 (5 bases). The source of this sequence is an adult who received the AZD1222 COVID-19 vaccine. The DNA for the CDR3 is TGTGCCAGCAGCTTGGCCGGAGGTAGCGTCACCTACGAGCAGTACTTC. Its translation: CASSLAGGSVTYEQYF.